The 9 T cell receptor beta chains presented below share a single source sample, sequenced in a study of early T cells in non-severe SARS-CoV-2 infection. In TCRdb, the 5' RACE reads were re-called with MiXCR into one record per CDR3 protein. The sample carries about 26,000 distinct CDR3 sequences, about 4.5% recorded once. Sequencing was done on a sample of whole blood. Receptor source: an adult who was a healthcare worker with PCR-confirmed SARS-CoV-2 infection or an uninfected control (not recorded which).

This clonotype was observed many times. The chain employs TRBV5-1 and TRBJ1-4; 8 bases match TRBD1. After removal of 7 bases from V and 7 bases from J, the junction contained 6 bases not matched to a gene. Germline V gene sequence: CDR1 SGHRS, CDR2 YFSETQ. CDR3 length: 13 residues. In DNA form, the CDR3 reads TGCGCCAGCCGGACAGGGTCTGGTGAAAAACTGTTTTTT. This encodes CASRTGSGEKLFF.

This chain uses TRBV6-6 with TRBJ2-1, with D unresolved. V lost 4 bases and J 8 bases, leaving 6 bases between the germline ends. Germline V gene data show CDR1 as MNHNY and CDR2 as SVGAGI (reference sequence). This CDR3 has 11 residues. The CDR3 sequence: CASSLAHEQFF. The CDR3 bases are TGTGCCAGCAGTTTAGCCCATGAGCAGTTCTTC.

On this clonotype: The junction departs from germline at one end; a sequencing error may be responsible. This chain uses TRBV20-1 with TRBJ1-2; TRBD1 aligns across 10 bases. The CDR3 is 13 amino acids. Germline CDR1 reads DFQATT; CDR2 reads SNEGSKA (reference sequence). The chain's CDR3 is CRPAGQGNYGYNF. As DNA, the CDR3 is TGCAGGCCCGCGGGACAGGGGAACTATGGCTACAACTTC.

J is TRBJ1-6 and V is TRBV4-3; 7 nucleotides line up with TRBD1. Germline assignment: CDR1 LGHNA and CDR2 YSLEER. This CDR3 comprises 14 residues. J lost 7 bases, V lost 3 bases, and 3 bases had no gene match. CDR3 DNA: TGCGCCAGCAGCCATCGACAGGGAAATTCACCCCTCCACTTT. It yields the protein CASSHRQGNSPLHF.

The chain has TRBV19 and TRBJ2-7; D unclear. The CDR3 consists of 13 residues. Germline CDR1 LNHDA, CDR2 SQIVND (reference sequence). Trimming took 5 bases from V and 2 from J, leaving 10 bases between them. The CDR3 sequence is CASSVGIAYEQYF. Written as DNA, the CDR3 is TGTGCCAGTAGTGTTGGGATAGCCTACGAGCAGTACTTC. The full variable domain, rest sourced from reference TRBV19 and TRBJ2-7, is DGGITQSPKYLFRKEGQNVTLSCEQNLNHDAMYWYRQDPGQGLRLIYYSQIVNDFQKGDIAEGYSVSREKKESFPLTVTSAQKNPTAFYLCASSVGIAYEQYFGPGTRLTVT.

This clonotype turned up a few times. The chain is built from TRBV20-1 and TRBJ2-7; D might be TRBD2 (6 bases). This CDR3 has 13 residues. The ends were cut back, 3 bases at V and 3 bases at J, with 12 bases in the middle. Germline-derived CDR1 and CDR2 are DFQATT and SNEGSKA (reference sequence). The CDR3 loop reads CSARLAVGYEQYF. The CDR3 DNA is TGCAGTGCTAGGTTAGCGGTAGGCTACGAGCAGTACTTC.

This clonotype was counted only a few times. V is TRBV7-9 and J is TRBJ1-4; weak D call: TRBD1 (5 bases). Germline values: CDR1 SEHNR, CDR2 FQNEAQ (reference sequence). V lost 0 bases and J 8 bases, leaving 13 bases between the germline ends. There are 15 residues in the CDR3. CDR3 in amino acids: CASSLAGALREKLFF. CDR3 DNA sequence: TGTGCCAGCAGCTTAGCAGGGGCACTACGGGAAAAACTGTTTTTT.

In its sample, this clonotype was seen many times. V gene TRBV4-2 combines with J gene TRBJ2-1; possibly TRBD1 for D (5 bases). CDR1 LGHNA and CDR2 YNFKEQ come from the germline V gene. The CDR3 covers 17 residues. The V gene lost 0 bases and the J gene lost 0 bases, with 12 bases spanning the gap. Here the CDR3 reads CASSQDLGESSYNEQFF. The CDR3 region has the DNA TGTGCCAGCAGCCAAGATCTAGGGGAAAGCTCCTACAATGAGCAGTTCTTC.

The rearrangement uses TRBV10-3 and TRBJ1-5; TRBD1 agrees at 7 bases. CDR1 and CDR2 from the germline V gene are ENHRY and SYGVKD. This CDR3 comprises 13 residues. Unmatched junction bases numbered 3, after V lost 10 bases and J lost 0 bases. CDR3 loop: CANRQGSNQPQHF. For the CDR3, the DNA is TGTGCCAACCGACAGGGTAGCAATCAGCCCCAGCATTTT.